The clone carrying this T cell receptor beta chain was seen a handful of times. Antigen: not known. Constant-segment-primed 5'RACE gave TCR alpha and TCR beta cDNA libraries with sample barcodes and UMIs. One entry per CDR3 protein results from TCRdb running MiXCR on the 5' RACE reads. The sample has roughly 170,000 distinct CDR3 sequences; about 21% are singletons. This specimen comes from a study of T-cell memory formation after mild COVID-19. Study-level results: The study found balanced CD4/CD8 in clones contracting day 15 to 85 and a CD4+ lean in later expanders.

The TCR comes from an adult woman who had mild COVID-19 (a few samples of this study predate the infection). Cell type and time point are not known. Input material: PBMCs or a T cell subset sorted from them (not recorded which).

The CDR3: CASSPTGGFSNEQFF. In nucleotides, the CDR3 is TGTGCCAGCAGCCCCACAGGGGGCTTCTCCAATGAGCAGTTCTTC. This chain joins TRBV7-3 and TRBJ2-1; TRBD1 aligns across 9 bases. Unmatched junction bases numbered 8, after V lost 5 bases and J lost 6 bases. The CDR3 is 15 amino acids. Looked up from germline, CDR1 is SGHTA and CDR2 is FQGTGA.